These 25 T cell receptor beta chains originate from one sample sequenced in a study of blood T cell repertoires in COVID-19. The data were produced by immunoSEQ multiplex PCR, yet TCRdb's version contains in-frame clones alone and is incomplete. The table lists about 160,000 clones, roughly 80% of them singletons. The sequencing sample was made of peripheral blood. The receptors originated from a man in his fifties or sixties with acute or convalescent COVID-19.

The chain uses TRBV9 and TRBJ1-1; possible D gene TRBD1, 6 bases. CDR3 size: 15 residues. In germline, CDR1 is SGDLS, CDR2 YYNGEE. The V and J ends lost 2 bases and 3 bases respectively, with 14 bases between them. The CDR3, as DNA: TGTGCCAGCAGCGTGGACGACAGGTTCCACACTGAAGCTTTCTTT. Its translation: CASSVDDRFHTEAFF.

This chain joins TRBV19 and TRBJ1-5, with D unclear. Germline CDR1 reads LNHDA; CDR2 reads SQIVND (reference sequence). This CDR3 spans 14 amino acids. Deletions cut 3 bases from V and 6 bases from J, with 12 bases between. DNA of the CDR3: TGTGCCAGTAGTATTTATGGGGAGGGTCAGCCCCAGCATTTT. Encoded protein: CASSIYGEGQPQHF.

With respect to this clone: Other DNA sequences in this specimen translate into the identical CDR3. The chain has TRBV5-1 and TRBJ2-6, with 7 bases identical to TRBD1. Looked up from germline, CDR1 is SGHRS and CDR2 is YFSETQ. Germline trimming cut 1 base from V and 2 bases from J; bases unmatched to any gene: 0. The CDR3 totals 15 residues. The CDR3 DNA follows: TGCGCCAGCAGCTTGACAGGGGCTGGGGCCAACGTCCTGACTTTC. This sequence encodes CASSLTGAGANVLTF.

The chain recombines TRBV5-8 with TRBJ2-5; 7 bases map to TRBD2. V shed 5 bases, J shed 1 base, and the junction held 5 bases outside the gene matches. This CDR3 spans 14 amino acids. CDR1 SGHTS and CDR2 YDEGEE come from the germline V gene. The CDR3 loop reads CASRSLAAQETQYF. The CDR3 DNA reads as TGTGCCAGCAGGTCCCTAGCGGCCCAAGAGACCCAGTACTTC.

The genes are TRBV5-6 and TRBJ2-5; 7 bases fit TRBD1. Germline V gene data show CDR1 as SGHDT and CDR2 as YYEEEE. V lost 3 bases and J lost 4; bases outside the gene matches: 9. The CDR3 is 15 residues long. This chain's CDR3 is CASSSKRQGTETQYF. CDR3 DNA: TGTGCCAGCAGCTCGAAAAGACAGGGAACAGAGACCCAGTACTTC.

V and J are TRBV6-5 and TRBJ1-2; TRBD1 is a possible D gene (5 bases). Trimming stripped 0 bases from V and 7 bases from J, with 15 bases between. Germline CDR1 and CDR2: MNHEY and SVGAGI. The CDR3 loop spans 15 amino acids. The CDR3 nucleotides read TGTGCCAGCAGTTACTCCCGGACACGGAGTGGTGGCTACACCTTC. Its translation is CASSYSRTRSGGYTF.

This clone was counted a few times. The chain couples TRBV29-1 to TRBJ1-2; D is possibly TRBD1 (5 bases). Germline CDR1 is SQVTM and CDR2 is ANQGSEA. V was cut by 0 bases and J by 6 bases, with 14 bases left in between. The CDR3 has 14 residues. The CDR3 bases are TGCAGCGTTGAAGATTCAGCAGGGTCGGATGGCTACACCTTC. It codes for CSVEDSAGSDGYTF.

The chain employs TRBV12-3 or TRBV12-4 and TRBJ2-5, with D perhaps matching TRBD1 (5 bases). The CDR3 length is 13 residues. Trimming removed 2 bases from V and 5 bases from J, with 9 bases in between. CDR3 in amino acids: CASSLSQGETQYF. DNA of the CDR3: TGTGCCAGCAGTTTATCGCAGGGCGAGACCCAGTACTTC.

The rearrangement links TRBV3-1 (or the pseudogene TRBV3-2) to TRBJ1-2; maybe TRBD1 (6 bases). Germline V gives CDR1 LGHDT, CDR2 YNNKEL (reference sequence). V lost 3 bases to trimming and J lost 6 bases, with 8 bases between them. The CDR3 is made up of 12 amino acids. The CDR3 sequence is CASSQGANGYTF. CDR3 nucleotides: TGTGCCAGCAGCCAGGGGGCCAATGGCTACACCTTC.

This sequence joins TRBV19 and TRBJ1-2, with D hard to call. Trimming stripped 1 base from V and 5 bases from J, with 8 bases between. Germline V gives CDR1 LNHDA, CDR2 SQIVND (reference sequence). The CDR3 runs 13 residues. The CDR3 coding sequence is TGTGCCAGTAGTATAGCAGAACAGTATGGCTACACCTTC. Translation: CASSIAEQYGYTF.

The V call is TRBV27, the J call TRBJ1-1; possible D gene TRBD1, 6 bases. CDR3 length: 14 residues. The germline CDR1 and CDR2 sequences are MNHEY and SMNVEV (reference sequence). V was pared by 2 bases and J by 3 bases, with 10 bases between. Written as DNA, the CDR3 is TGTGCCAGCAGTTTAGAGGGGGTCCACACTGAAGCTTTCTTT. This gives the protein CASSLEGVHTEAFF.

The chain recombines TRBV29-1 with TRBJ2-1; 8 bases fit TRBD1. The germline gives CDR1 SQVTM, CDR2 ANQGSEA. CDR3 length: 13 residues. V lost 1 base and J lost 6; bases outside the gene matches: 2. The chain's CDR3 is CSVEGRGLNEQFF. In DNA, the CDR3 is TGCAGCGTTGAAGGCAGGGGGCTCAATGAGCAGTTCTTC.

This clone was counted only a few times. The CDR3 DNA reads TGTGCCAGCAGTCCCACAGGGGTCAATGAGCAGTTCTTC. It is translated as CASSPTGVNEQFF. The rearrangement joins TRBV27 to TRBJ2-1, with 7 bases matching TRBD1. The CDR3 is 13 amino acids. The V segment lost 5 bases and the J segment 6 bases; nucleotides outside the gene matches: 4. Germline CDR1 MNHEY, CDR2 SMNVEV (reference sequence).

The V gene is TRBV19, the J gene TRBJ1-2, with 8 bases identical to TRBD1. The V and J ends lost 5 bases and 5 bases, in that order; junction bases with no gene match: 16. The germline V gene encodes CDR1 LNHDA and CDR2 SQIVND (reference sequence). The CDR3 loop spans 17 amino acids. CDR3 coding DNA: TGTGCCAGTAGTGTCCGGGACAGGTTTAAATTTATATATGGCTACACCTTC. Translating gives CASSVRDRFKFIYGYTF. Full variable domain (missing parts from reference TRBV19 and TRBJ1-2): DGGITQSPKYLFRKEGQNVTLSCEQNLNHDAMYWYRQDPGQGLRLIYYSQIVNDFQKGDIAEGYSVSREKKESFPLTVTSAQKNPTAFYLCASSVRDRFKFIYGYTFGSGTRLTVV.

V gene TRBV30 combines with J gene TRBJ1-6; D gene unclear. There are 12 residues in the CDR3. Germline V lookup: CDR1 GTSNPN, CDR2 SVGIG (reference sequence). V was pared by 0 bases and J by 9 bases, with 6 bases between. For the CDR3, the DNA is TGTGCCTGGAGTGTAAAAGCTTCACCCCTCCACTTT. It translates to CAWSVKASPLHF.

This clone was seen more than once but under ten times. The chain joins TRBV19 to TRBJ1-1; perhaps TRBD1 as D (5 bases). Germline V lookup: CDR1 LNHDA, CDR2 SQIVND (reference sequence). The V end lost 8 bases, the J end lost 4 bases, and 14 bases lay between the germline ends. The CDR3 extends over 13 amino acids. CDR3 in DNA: TGTGCCAGTGGGCGGGGGGGTGGCACTGAAGCTTTCTTT. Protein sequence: CASGRGGGTEAFF.

CDR3 sequence reads: CASSEWEGSTTNEKLFF. CDR3 in DNA: TGTGCCAGCAGTGAATGGGAGGGATCGACGACTAATGAAAAACTGTTTTTT. The chain links TRBV25-1 to TRBJ1-4; no reliable D call. The V gene lost 1 base and the J gene lost 2 bases, with 14 bases spanning the gap. This CDR3 comprises 17 residues. Germline V gives CDR1 MGHDK, CDR2 SYGVNS.

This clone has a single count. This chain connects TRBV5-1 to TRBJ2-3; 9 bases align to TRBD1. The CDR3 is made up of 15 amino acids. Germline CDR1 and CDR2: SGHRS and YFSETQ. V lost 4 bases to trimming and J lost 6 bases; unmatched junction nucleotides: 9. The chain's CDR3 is CASSPGTGRGDTQYF. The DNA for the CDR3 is TGCGCCAGCAGCCCGGGGACAGGGAGGGGGGATACGCAGTATTTT.

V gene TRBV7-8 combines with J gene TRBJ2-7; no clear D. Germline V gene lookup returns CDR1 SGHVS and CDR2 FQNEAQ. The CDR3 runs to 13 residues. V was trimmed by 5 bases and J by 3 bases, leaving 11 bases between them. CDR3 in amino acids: CASSNQALYEQYF. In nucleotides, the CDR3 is TGTGCCAGCAGCAACCAGGCCCTCTACGAGCAGTACTTC.

CDR3: CASSLKAGYEQYF. The CDR3 coding sequence is TGTGCCAGCAGTTTAAAGGCAGGCTACGAGCAGTACTTC. The chain has TRBV27 and TRBJ2-7; no firm D call. V was clipped by 2 bases and J by 3 bases, with 8 bases between them. CDR3 length equals 13 residues. The V gene's germline CDR1 is MNHEY and CDR2 SMNVEV (reference sequence).

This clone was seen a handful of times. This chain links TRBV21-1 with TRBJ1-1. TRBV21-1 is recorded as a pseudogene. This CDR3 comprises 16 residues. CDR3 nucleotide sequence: TGTGCCAGCAGCTTACGCGCGGGGAAGGGGAACACTGAAGCTTTCTTT. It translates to CASSLRAGKGNTEAFF.

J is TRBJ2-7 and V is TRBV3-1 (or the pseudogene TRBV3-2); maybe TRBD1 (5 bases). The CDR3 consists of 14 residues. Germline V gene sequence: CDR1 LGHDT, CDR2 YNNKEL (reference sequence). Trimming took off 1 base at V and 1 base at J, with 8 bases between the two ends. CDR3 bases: TGTGCCAGCAGCCAAGGCAGGGAATCCTACGAGCAGTACTTC. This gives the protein CASSQGRESYEQYF.

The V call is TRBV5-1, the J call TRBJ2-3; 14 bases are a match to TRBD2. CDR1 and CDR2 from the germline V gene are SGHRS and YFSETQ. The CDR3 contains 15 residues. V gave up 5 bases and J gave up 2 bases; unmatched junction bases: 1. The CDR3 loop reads CASRGLAGDTDTQYF. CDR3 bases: TGCGCCAGCAGGGGACTAGCGGGGGACACAGATACGCAGTATTTT. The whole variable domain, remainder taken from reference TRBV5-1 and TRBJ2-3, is KAGVTQTPRYLIKTRGQQVTLSCSPISGHRSVSWYQQTPGQGLQFLFEYFSETQRNKGNFPGRFSGRQFSNSRSEMNVSTLELGDSALYLCASRGLAGDTDTQYFGPGTRLTVL.

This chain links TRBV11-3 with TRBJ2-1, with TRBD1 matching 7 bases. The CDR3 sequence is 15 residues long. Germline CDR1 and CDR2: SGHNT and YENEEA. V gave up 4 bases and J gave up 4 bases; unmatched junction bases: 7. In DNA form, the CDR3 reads TGTGCCAGCAGCTCCCCCGGGACAGAATACAATGAGCAGTTCTTC. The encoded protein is CASSSPGTEYNEQFF.

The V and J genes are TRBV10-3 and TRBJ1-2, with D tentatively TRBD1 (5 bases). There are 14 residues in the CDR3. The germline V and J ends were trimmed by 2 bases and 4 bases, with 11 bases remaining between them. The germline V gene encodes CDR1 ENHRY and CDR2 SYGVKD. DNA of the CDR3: TGTGCCATCAGTGAGGAGGGGAGGATCTATGGCTACACCTTC. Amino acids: CAISEEGRIYGYTF.